The 32 T cell receptor beta chains in this list originate from one sample, sequenced in a study of tumor and adjacent non-tumor tissue in lung cancer. RNA was extracted from bulk tissue without any cell sorting. Distant lung tissue was collected more than 3 cm away from the tumor edge. TCRbeta libraries were built with three rounds of nested PCR, modified from ARM-PCR. TCRdb re-derived calls from the multiplex PCR reads in MiXCR, one entry per CDR3 protein. The table lists tens of thousands of distinct CDR3 sequences, 55% to 70% of them singletons. Sequencing was carried out using distant non-tumor lung tissue. The receptors come from a woman in her forties or fifties with non-small cell lung cancer.

Points on this clonotype: The junction and the germline gene differ at one end; a read error may be behind it. The chain has TRBV11-3 and TRBJ2-1; D not certain. CDR3 length: 13 amino acids. From germline, CDR1 is SGHNT and CDR2 YENEEA. The CDR3 sequence: CASSSNSYNEQFF. CDR3 nucleotide sequence: TGTGCCAGTAGCTCAAACAGCTACAATGAGCAGTTCTTC.

The chain combines TRBV6-2 or TRBV6-3 with TRBJ2-1; tentatively, D is TRBD2 (8 bases). Trimming removed 10 bases from V and 4 bases from J, with 17 bases in between. The CDR3 loop spans 14 amino acids. Per the germline V gene, CDR1 is MNHEY and CDR2 is SVGEGT. The CDR3 DNA sequence: TGTGCCAACAGGGGACTAGTAGCTTACAATGAGCAGTTCTTC. Protein: CANRGLVAYNEQFF.

A remark on this clonotype: A much bigger clone sits one base away, suggesting this may be a read error. The rearrangement links TRBV28 to TRBJ2-5; possibly TRBD2 for D (5 bases). Germline assignment: CDR1 MDHEN and CDR2 SYDVKM. CDR3 length: 13 amino acids. This chain's CDR3 is CASSLYGRETQCF. Here the CDR3 DNA reads TGTGCCAGCAGTTTGTATGGGAGAGAGACCCAGTGCTTC.

Comments on this clonotype: A clone one base away is much larger, so this may be a read error. This chain connects TRBV24-1 to TRBJ2-1; D unclear. Germline CDR1 reads KGHDR; CDR2 reads SFDVKD. The CDR3 has 15 amino acids. The CDR3 loop reads CATSDPGPLYNEQSF. In nucleotides, the CDR3 is TGTGCCACCAGTGACCCTGGCCCCCTATACAATGAGCAGTCCTTC.

V usage is TRBV19 and J usage is TRBJ2-2; weak D call: TRBD2 (6 bases). V was clipped by 5 bases and J by 1 base, with 14 bases between them. Germline V CDR1 and CDR2: LNHDA, SQIVND (reference sequence). The CDR3 covers 16 residues. The CDR3 DNA is TGTGCCAGTAGTTCCGACGGAGGGGTGAACACCGGGGAGCTGTTTTTT. It specifies CASSSDGGVNTGELFF. The full variable domain, in which reference TRBV19 and TRBJ2-2 provide the parts outside the CDR3, is DGGITQSPKYLFRKEGQNVTLSCEQNLNHDAMYWYRQDPGQGLRLIYYSQIVNDFQKGDIAEGYSVSREKKESFPLTVTSAQKNPTAFYLCASSSDGGVNTGELFFGEGSRLTVL.

Details on this clonotype: At one of its ends the junction is not consistent with the germline gene, which may arise from a read error. The chain combines TRBV4-1 with TRBJ2-6, with TRBD1 as a possible D gene (5 bases). Germline V gene sequence: CDR1 MGHRA, CDR2 YSYEKL. The CDR3 sequence is 17 residues long. This CDR3 is CASSHQLGLTGANILTF. The DNA of the CDR3 is TGCGCCAGCAGTCACCAACTGGGTCTAACTGGGGCCAACATCCTGACTTTC.

Turning to this clonotype: This may come from a read error, since a much larger clone is one base off. The J gene is TRBJ2-1, the V gene TRBV20-1, with D unresolved. The CDR3 length is 12 residues. V was shortened by 3 bases and J by 6 bases, with 9 bases between the two germline ends. Per the germline V gene, CDR1 is DFQATT and CDR2 is SNEGSKA (reference sequence). The CDR3 DNA is TGCAGTGCTAGCTTGGGGATCAATGAGCAGTTCTTC. It is translated as CSASLGINEQFF.

This clonotype occurred a few times. An end of the junction differs from the germline gene, which may be a read error. The chain recombines TRBV11-3 with TRBJ2-1; D gene unclear. Germline lookup yields CDR1 SGHNT and CDR2 YENEEA. CDR3 length equals 13 residues. Here the CDR3 DNA reads TGTGCCAGCAGCTCAGACTGGAACAATGAACAGTTCTTC. The encoded protein is CASSSDWNNEQFF.

The chain joins TRBV29-1 to TRBJ2-1; D uncertain. Deletions cut 8 bases from V and 0 bases from J, with 11 bases between. The CDR3 has 13 amino acids. Germline V gives CDR1 SQVTM, CDR2 ANQGSEA. The CDR3, as DNA: TGCAGCATGGTCTTATACTCCTACAATGAGCAGTTCTTC. It encodes CSMVLYSYNEQFF.

As for this clonotype: At one end, the junction sequence differs from germline, possibly due to a read error. The V gene is TRBV29-1, the J gene TRBJ1-2; TRBD1 matches at 7 bases. From germline, CDR1 is SQVTM and CDR2 ANQGSEA. The CDR3 is 17 residues long. CDR3 protein: CNVEDLTGGQGVGGYAF. Here the CDR3 DNA reads TGCAACGTTGAAGATCTTACTGGGGGTCAGGGGGTCGGTGGCTACGCCTTC.

Note on this clonotype: A clone one base away is much larger, so this may be a read error. The chain couples TRBV6-1 to TRBJ2-1; 7 bases are a match to TRBD2. Germline V gene sequence: CDR1 MNHNS, CDR2 SASEGT. V lost 10 bases, J lost 8 bases, and 14 bases stayed unmatched. The CDR3 consists of 14 residues. The CDR3 protein is CATRAGEIGDEQFF. CDR3 DNA: TGTGCCACCAGGGCGGGGGAAATCGGCGATGAGCAGTTCTTC.

A note on this clonotype: This is likely a read error, given that the CDR3 carries no conserved phenylalanine or tryptophan at its end. The V gene is TRBV12-3 or TRBV12-4, the J gene TRBJ2-1; 7 bases align to TRBD2. The CDR3 is 18 amino acids. With 1 base clipped from V and 0 bases from J, the junction kept 9 bases outside the gene matches. The CDR3 DNA reads TGTGCCAGCAGTTTAGGTCTAGCGGAACGGGCCTCCTACAATGAGCAGTTCATC. Translated, it gives CASSLGLAERASYNEQFI.

This clonotype was seen a few times. This chain uses TRBV24-1 with TRBJ2-1; D ambiguous. Germline V lookup: CDR1 KGHDR, CDR2 SFDVKD. With 0 bases removed from V and 3 bases from J, the gap between germline ends came to 2 bases. The CDR3 spans 13 residues. Written as DNA, the CDR3 is TGTGCCACCAGTGATTTGGGCTACAATGAGCAGTTCTTC. It is translated as CATSDLGYNEQFF.

This chain uses TRBV11-1 with TRBJ2-3; either TRBD1 or TRBD2 may fit D (5 bases each). The germline V and J ends were trimmed by 2 bases and 6 bases, with 12 bases remaining between them. Looked up from germline, CDR1 is SGHAT and CDR2 is FQDESV (reference sequence). This CDR3 spans 14 amino acids. The CDR3 spells CASSLMTGTDTQYF. The DNA for the CDR3 is TGTGCCAGCAGCTTAATGACCGGGACGGATACGCAGTATTTT.

This chain uses TRBV5-1 with TRBJ2-2, with 8 bases matching TRBD1. The germline V gene has CDR1 SGHRS and CDR2 YFSETQ. This CDR3 region has 16 residues. Trimming at V came to 5 bases and at J to 6 bases, leaving 12 bases not matched to a gene. CDR3 in amino acids: CASRHSGQGIPGELFF. DNA for the CDR3: TGCGCCAGCAGGCACTCCGGACAGGGAATTCCCGGGGAGCTGTTTTTT.

The J gene is TRBJ1-1, the V gene TRBV4-1; maybe TRBD1 (6 bases). Germline V lookup: CDR1 MGHRA, CDR2 YSYEKL. Between the trimmed V and J ends, which lost 3 bases and 11 bases, there was a span of 25 bases. The CDR3 runs 16 residues. The CDR3 region has the DNA TGCGCCAGCAGCCATGATCTCTACAGGGTCGGCACTGTTGCTTTCTTT. It translates to CASSHDLYRVGTVAFF.

This clonotype appeared a few times. With a much larger clone just one base away, this may be a read error. The CDR3 spells CASRGSSGWAAEQYF. CDR3 in DNA: TGTGCCAGCAGAGGTAGTAGCGGGTGGGCCGCCGAGCAGTACTTC. The chain has TRBV6-1 and TRBJ2-7, with 7 bases aligning to TRBD2. The junction had 14 bases not matched to a gene; V was cut back by 6 bases and J by 6 bases. The CDR3 runs 15 residues. Germline CDR1 reads MNHNS; CDR2 reads SASEGT.

The sample holds one count of this clonotype. The chain has TRBV20-1 and TRBJ2-7; 8 bases line up with TRBD2. The CDR3 covers 16 residues. V trimming: 6 bases; J trimming: 0 bases; junction bases outside the gene matches: 13. CDR1 and CDR2 from the germline V gene are DFQATT and SNEGSKA (reference sequence). The CDR3 bases are TGCAGTGCCGAGAACTCTAGCGGGTCAAGCTCCTACGAGCAGTACTTC. Translated, it gives CSAENSSGSSSYEQYF.

The rearrangement uses TRBV11-2 and TRBJ1-4; 9 bases are shared with TRBD1. Germline loops: CDR1 SGHAT, CDR2 FQNNGV. The CDR3 runs to 15 residues. With V trimmed by 7 bases and J by 9 bases, 12 bases remained unmatched. The CDR3 DNA sequence: TGTGCCAGCAACCCCGGGACAGGGCGAAATAAAAAACTGTTTTTT. It encodes CASNPGTGRNKKLFF.

Comment on this clonotype: The junction and the germline gene differ at one end; a read error may be behind it. The CDR3 is CASSLGPANRPQHF. The CDR3 region has the DNA TGTGCCAGCAGCCTAGGACCCGCCAATCGGCCCCAGCATTTT. V and J are TRBV6-6 and TRBJ1-5; D is ambiguous. The CDR3 covers 14 residues. CDR1 MNHNY and CDR2 SVGAGI come from the germline V gene (reference sequence).

This chain uses TRBV5-1 with TRBJ2-5, with 10 bases identical to TRBD1. The CDR3 covers 14 residues. With 7 bases clipped from V and 4 bases from J, the junction kept 7 bases outside the gene matches. The germline V gene encodes CDR1 SGHRS and CDR2 YFSETQ. This CDR3 reads CASGWDRGRETQYF. CDR3 DNA: TGCGCCAGCGGATGGGACAGGGGAAGAGAGACCCAGTACTTC.

Concerning this clonotype: At one boundary the junction diverges from the germline segment, which might be a read error. The chain couples TRBV12-3 or TRBV12-4 to TRBJ2-5; D is possibly TRBD1 (6 bases). CDR3 size: 17 residues. CDR3 bases: TGTGCCAACAGTTTAATCCATCTGCAGGGGCGCCAAGAGACCCAGTACTTC. Its protein is CANSLIHLQGRQETQYF.

As for this clonotype: At one of its ends the junction is not consistent with the germline gene, which may arise from a read error. The chain couples TRBV4-2 to TRBJ2-2; weak D call: TRBD2 (5 bases). The CDR3 extends over 15 amino acids. The germline CDR1 and CDR2 sequences are LGHNA and YNFKEQ. This CDR3 is CASSQGLGGIGKLFF. Written as DNA, the CDR3 is TGTGCCAGCAGCCAAGGTCTTGGCGGTATCGGGAAGCTGTTTTTT.

The rearrangement joins TRBV14 to TRBJ2-5; maybe TRBD2 (6 bases). The V end lost 3 bases, the J end lost 5 bases, and 16 bases lay between the germline ends. Germline V gene sequence: CDR1 SGHDN, CDR2 FVKESK. The CDR3 extends over 15 amino acids. In DNA form, the CDR3 reads TGTGCCAGCAGCCATCCCCTCGGCGGGACTGAGACCCAGTACTTC. Protein sequence: CASSHPLGGTETQYF.

Points on this clonotype: Without the conserved terminal phenylalanine or tryptophan, this CDR3 likely stems from a read error. The J gene is TRBJ2-1, the V gene TRBV11-2; TRBD1 might be the D (5 bases). V was pared by 5 bases and J by 13 bases, with 15 bases between. The length of the CDR3 is 12 residues. Germline lookup yields CDR1 SGHAT and CDR2 FQNNGV. The CDR3 coding sequence is TGTGCCAGCAGCCTATTGGACATTGAACAGTTCCTC. Translation gives CASSLLDIEQFL.

This clonotype was counted a few times. The chain links TRBV28 to TRBJ2-7, with 9 positions matching TRBD2. The CDR3 consists of 14 residues. Germline CDR1 is MDHEN and CDR2 is SYDVKM. V lost 4 bases, J lost 4 bases, and 5 bases stayed unmatched. CDR3 sequence (DNA): TGTGCCAGCAGTTGGACTAGCGAGACGTACGAGCAGTACTTC. Encoded protein: CASSWTSETYEQYF.

Details on this clonotype: This likely came from a read error, as a far larger clone is one base away. The chain uses TRBV20-1 and TRBJ2-5; D remains unclear. V lost 2 bases and J lost 7, with 8 bases in between. The germline V gene has CDR1 DFQATT and CDR2 SNEGSKA (reference sequence). The CDR3 length is 11 residues. The CDR3: CSARNLSTQYF. In DNA, the CDR3 is TGCAGTGCTAGAAATCTTTCGACCCAGTACTTC.

The V call is TRBV20-1, the J call TRBJ1-2, with 12 bases lining up with TRBD1. The length of the CDR3 is 13 residues. Germline V gene sequence: CDR1 DFQATT, CDR2 SNEGSKA (reference sequence). The CDR3 loop reads CNAEQGQGAGYTF. CDR3 DNA: TGCAATGCGGAACAGGGACAGGGGGCTGGATACACCTTC.

Notes on this clonotype: A junction boundary mismatches the germline segment, possibly from a read error. The chain carries TRBV4-1 and TRBJ2-7, with D perhaps assigned TRBD1 or TRBD2 (5 bases each). The CDR3 sequence is 14 residues long. Germline CDR1 reads MGHRA; CDR2 reads YSYEKL. For the CDR3, the DNA is TGCGCGAGCAGCCATCCCTTGCGAGGGGACGCGCAGTACTTC. Its translation: CASSHPLRGDAQYF.

This clonotype was picked up many times. The chain recombines TRBV29-1 with TRBJ1-1; D gene ambiguous. CDR3 length equals 12 residues. The V end lost 4 bases, the J end lost 7 bases, and 13 bases lay between the germline ends. CDR1 and CDR2 from the germline V gene are SQVTM and ANQGSEA. The CDR3 nucleotides are TGCAGCGTTGTTACTTCGGCCCATGAAGCTTTCTTT. This sequence encodes CSVVTSAHEAFF. Looking up the rest from reference TRBV29-1 and TRBJ1-1 gives the full variable domain: SAVISQKPSRDICQRGTSLTIQCQVDSQVTMMFWYRQQPGQSLTLIATANQGSEATYESGFVIDKFPISRPNLTFSTLTVSNMSPEDSSIYLCSVVTSAHEAFFGQGTRLTVV.

This clonotype appeared many times. J is TRBJ2-5 and V is TRBV20-1; 10 positions agree with TRBD2. The CDR3 consists of 16 residues. With V trimmed by 1 base and J by 2 bases, 7 bases remained unmatched. The germline V gene encodes CDR1 DFQATT and CDR2 SNEGSKA (reference sequence). The DNA for the CDR3 is TGCAGTGCTAGAGTGTGGACTAGCGGCACTCAAGAGACCCAGTACTTC. Amino acid sequence: CSARVWTSGTQETQYF.

This clonotype has just one count. Given a much more abundant clone one base away, this may be a read error. CDR3 amino acids: CSARTTSGRGLNYGYTF. DNA for the CDR3: TGCAGTGCTAGAACCACATCTGGACGGGGCCTCAACTATGGCTACACCTTC. This chain links TRBV20-1 with TRBJ1-2; a possible D gene is TRBD1 (5 bases). CDR3 length: 17 amino acids. V was clipped by 2 bases and J by 2 bases, with 21 bases between them. Germline assignment: CDR1 DFQATT and CDR2 SNEGSKA (reference sequence).